The rows below give T cell receptor beta chains drawn from one sample of a study of blood T cell repertoires in COVID-19. The assay was immunoSEQ multiplex PCR, and TCRdb's table has in-frame clones only and misses some. Among 200,000 to 250,000 clones listed, 87% were seen once. The specimen was peripheral blood. The origin of the receptors is a man between 18 and 35 years old with active or convalescent COVID-19. The CDR3 runs from the conserved cysteine through the conserved F or W. The D gene is left open where the match is weak. Expanded clones are given a class, and other clones once, few, many or no size at all.

j_call cdr3_length clone_size d_call v_call cdr3_nt cdr3_aa
TRBJ2-7 14 few TRBD1 TRBV5-4 TGTGCCAGCAGCTTTGCAGGGGGTCCGAGCGAGCAGTACTTC CASSFAGGPSEQYF
TRBJ1-1 12 NA NA TRBV5-6 TGTGCCAGCCAGCCTCGGGGCACTGAAGCTTTCTTT CASQPRGTEAFF
TRBJ2-1 16 NA NA TRBV5-1 TGCGCCAGCAGCTTAGGGGGGGCAAGGTCCTACAATGAGCAGTTCTTC CASSLGGARSYNEQFF
TRBJ2-3 16 NA TRBD1 TRBV24-1 TGTGCCACCTCCGCCGATACCGGGACAGGGATAGATACGCAGTATTTT CATSADTGTGIDTQYF
TRBJ2-6 16 NA NA TRBV6-1 TGTGCCAGCAGTGACTACGGGGGGCCCGGGGCCAACGTCCTGACTTTC CASSDYGGPGANVLTF
TRBJ2-7 16 NA NA TRBV23-1 TGCGCCAGCAGTCTCCGTTCCCAGGGTTCTGACTACGAGCAGTACTTC CASSLRSQGSDYEQYF
TRBJ1-2 15 NA TRBD1 TRBV5-4 TGTGCCAGCAGCTTGGACCAGTGGACAGGGTCTGGCTACACCTTC CASSLDQWTGSGYTF
TRBJ2-3 14 NA NA TRBV15 TGTGCCACCAGCAGAGGGCTAGAGCCAGATACGCAGTATTTT CATSRGLEPDTQYF
TRBJ2-1 15 NA TRBD2 TRBV5-1 TGCGCCAGCAGCTTGGTTTCATTAGCGGGAGGAGAGCAGTTCTTC CASSLVSLAGGEQFF
TRBJ2-1 13 once NA TRBV2 TGTGCCAGCAGTCTTAGCGGAAACAATGAGCAGTTCTTC CASSLSGNNEQFF
TRBJ2-3 12 NA NA TRBV30 TGTGCCTGGAGTTATCTTTCAGATACGCAGTATTTT CAWSYLSDTQYF
TRBJ2-1 14 NA NA TRBV28 TGTGCCAGCAGTTTAGGGACTGGCTTCAATGAGCAGTTCTTC CASSLGTGFNEQFF
TRBJ1-1 16 NA TRBD1 TRBV27 TGTGCCAGCAGTTTCCTGAAGACAGGGGGTAGAACTGAAGCTTTCTTT CASSFLKTGGRTEAFF
TRBJ1-2 13 few NA TRBV28 TGTGCCAGCAGCCAAGGGGGGGTCTATGGCTACACCTTC CASSQGGVYGYTF
TRBJ1-1 12 NA NA TRBV10-3 TGTGCCATCAGTGATTCTATGTCTGAAGCTTTCTTT CAISDSMSEAFF
TRBJ1-6 14 NA NA TRBV28 TGTGCCAGCAGTTTAGCGGGCGAAGGTCCACCCCTCCACTTT CASSLAGEGPPLHF
TRBJ1-2 12 once NA TRBV6-2/TRBV6-3 TGTGCCAGCAGTTACTCGAACAATGGCTACACCTTC CASSYSNNGYTF
TRBJ1-1 16 NA NA TRBV11-2 TGTGCCAGCAGCATAAACAATCCGGGAAGAGGCACTGAAGCTTTCTTT CASSINNPGRGTEAFF
TRBJ1-2 12 NA NA TRBV30 TGTGCCTGGAGTGTACGTACTTCTGGCTACACCTTC CAWSVRTSGYTF
TRBJ1-5 16 NA TRBD1 TRBV2 TGTGCCAGCAGCGCCAGCCTAGGACAGGGGTCCGAGCCCCAGCATTTT CASSASLGQGSEPQHF
TRBJ2-5 11 NA NA TRBV20-1 TGCAGTGGACAGAAACAAGAGACCCAGTACTTC CSGQKQETQYF
TRBJ1-2 14 once NA TRBV5-8 TGTGCCAGCAGCTTGCCCGGACAGTCCAGGGGCTACACCTTC CASSLPGQSRGYTF
TRBJ2-7 15 once NA TRBV29-1 TGCAGCGTTGACGGGTCCGGCGGGGCCCCCTACGAGCAGTACTTC CSVDGSGGAPYEQYF
TRBJ1-1 20 once NA TRBV19 TGTGCCAGTAGTATGCAGGTGCCAGGCCGGACAGAGGGCGTGAACACTGAAGCTTTCTTT CASSMQVPGRTEGVNTEAFF
TRBJ2-5 20 NA TRBD1 TRBV6-6 TGTGCCAGCAGCCCGATAAAGGTTCCGGACAGGGTGATCGTGGCAGAGACCCAGTACTTC CASSPIKVPDRVIVAETQYF
TRBJ1-1 12 NA NA TRBV29-1 TGCAGCGTAGTTCCGGGGAAGTCTGAAGCTTTCTTT CSVVPGKSEAFF
TRBJ2-1 14 NA TRBD2 TRBV27 TGTGCCAGCAGCTTAGCGGGAGGTTACAATGAGCAGTTCTTC CASSLAGGYNEQFF
TRBJ1-5 16 NA TRBD1 TRBV15 TGTGCCACCAGCAGAGAAAGGGACAGCCTCAATCAGCCCCAGCATTTT CATSRERDSLNQPQHF
TRBJ2-5 18 NA TRBD2 TRBV11-2 TGTGCCAGCAGCATCCGGGTATTAGCGGGAGGGGACCAAGAGACCCAGTACTTC CASSIRVLAGGDQETQYF
TRBJ2-1 17 NA TRBD2 TRBV14 TGTGCCAGCAGCCAAGGGACTAGCGGGAGCTCCTACAATGAGCAGTTCTTC CASSQGTSGSSYNEQFF
TRBJ1-1 12 NA NA TRBV19 TGTGCCAGTGGTACAGGGATAGCTGAAGCTTTCTTT CASGTGIAEAFF
TRBJ2-3 11 NA NA TRBV14 TGTGCCAGCAGCCAAACAATCTTGCAGTATTTT CASSQTILQYF
TRBJ1-1 15 few TRBD1 TRBV5-5 TGTGCCAGCAGCTGGGGCGGGACAGAGAACACTGAAGCTTTCTTT CASSWGGTENTEAFF
TRBJ1-5 17 NA TRBD1 TRBV7-6 TGTGCCAGCAGCTTGGGCCAGGGGGTCAACTACAATCAGCCCCAGCATTTT CASSLGQGVNYNQPQHF
TRBJ2-5 17 NA NA TRBV14 TGTGCCAGCAGCCAAGATGGGAGCTTAAAGTACCAAGAGACCCAGTACTTC CASSQDGSLKYQETQYF
TRBJ2-2 19 NA TRBD2 TRBV10-3 TGTGCCATCAGAACTTCCGGGACTAGCGGGGGAACGAACACCGGGGAGCTGTTTTTT CAIRTSGTSGGTNTGELFF
TRBJ1-1 14 NA NA TRBV6-2/TRBV6-3 TGTGCCAGCAGTTACTCGGCCATAAACACTGAAGCTTTCTTT CASSYSAINTEAFF
TRBJ2-2 15 NA NA TRBV9 TGTGCCAGCAGCGTAGAAACAGGGCTGGGCGGGGAGCTGTTTTTT CASSVETGLGGELFF
TRBJ2-7 16 once NA TRBV6-2/TRBV6-3 TGTGCCAGCAGTTACTCGTATCAGGTCTACTCCTACGAGCAGTACTTC CASSYSYQVYSYEQYF
TRBJ1-1 14 NA NA TRBV28 TGTGCCAGCAGTTTATTGGGGGGGAACACTGAAGCTTTCTTT CASSLLGGNTEAFF
TRBJ1-2 16 few NA TRBV14 TGTGCCAGCAGCCAAGATAATCTGAGCAGTCTGGGCGGCTACACCTTC CASSQDNLSSLGGYTF
TRBJ2-4 14 NA NA TRBV29-1 TGCAGCGTCCGGGGTACACTAGCCAAAAACATTCAGTACTTC CSVRGTLAKNIQYF
TRBJ1-4 17 NA TRBD1 TRBV14 TGTGCCAGCAGCCCTACCGAACCGGGACAGCGAAATGAAAAACTGTTTTTT CASSPTEPGQRNEKLFF
TRBJ2-1 15 NA TRBD2 TRBV7-9 TGTGCCAGCAGCTTACAAGGACTAGCCTTCGATGAGCAGTTCTTC CASSLQGLAFDEQFF
TRBJ2-2 15 once NA TRBV11-2 TGTGCCAGCACACCTATCCAGGGGCGGACCGGGGAGCTGTTTTTT CASTPIQGRTGELFF
TRBJ1-1 13 NA TRBD1 TRBV28 TGTGCCAGCAGTTCGGGGACAGGGGGCTTGACTTTCTTT CASSSGTGGLTFF
TRBJ2-3 15 NA NA TRBV28 TGTGCCAGCCGACCCGCGGGTGGAGGCACAGATACGCAGTATTTT CASRPAGGGTDTQYF
TRBJ2-6 14 NA NA TRBV7-9 TGTGCCAGCAGCTTAGGTCGGGGGGCCAACGTCCTGACTTTC CASSLGRGANVLTF
TRBJ1-1 17 few TRBD1 TRBV14 TGTGCCAGCAGCCAGCTAGACAGGGATAGGGGGCACACTGAAGCTTTCTTT CASSQLDRDRGHTEAFF
TRBJ1-2 10 NA NA TRBV19 TGTGCCAGCCGATCCGGGGGCTACACCTTC CASRSGGYTF
TRBJ1-2 14 NA TRBD1 TRBV5-4 TGTGCCAGCAGCACCGGGACAGCAAACTATGGCTACACCTTC CASSTGTANYGYTF
TRBJ2-5 11 NA TRBD1 TRBV30 TGTGCCTGGGCAGGGGGAGAGACCCAGTACTTC CAWAGGETQYF
TRBJ2-1 13 NA NA TRBV29-1 TGCAGCGCGACAGGCGGACTATACAATGAGCAGTTCTTC CSATGGLYNEQFF
TRBJ2-1 17 NA TRBD2 TRBV7-2 TGTGCCAGCAGCTTAGTGGTGCGGACTAGCGGGACAAATGAGCAGTTCTTC CASSLVVRTSGTNEQFF
TRBJ1-6 15 NA NA TRBV6-5 TGTGCCAGCCTTAAAGGGGCAAGGGGGAATTCACCCCTCCACTTT CASLKGARGNSPLHF